This T cell receptor beta chain emerged from a study of PD-L1 blockade in urothelial cancer. Produced via immunoSEQ multiplex PCR; TCRdb's table is partial and in-frame only. The sample lists about 40,000 clones, around four fifths occurring once. This CDR3 contains 15 residues. Germline V CDR1 and CDR2: SGHNT, YYREEE (reference sequence). V lost 4 bases and J lost 0; bases outside the gene matches: 4. This chain links TRBV5-4 with TRBJ1-3; TRBD1 matches at 7 bases. The TCR originated in a man aged 55 to 70 with urothelial cancer. The sequencing here drew on PBMCs, taken around atezolizumab (anti-PD-L1) treatment. The DNA of the CDR3 is TGTGCCAGCAGCCTGACAGGGAGCTCTGGAAACACCATATATTTT. Encoded protein: CASSLTGSSGNTIYF.